This passage covers 21 T cell receptor beta chains from one sample sequenced in a study of blood T cell repertoires in COVID-19. The repertoire was sequenced with immunoSEQ multiplex PCR; TCRdb's copy has only in-frame clones and lacks some. The repertoire holds around 300,000 clones, with 85% to 90% as singletons. The specimen sequenced was peripheral blood. Receptors originate from a woman aged 50 to 60 with COVID-19, enrolled during active disease.

This clone was recorded only once. J is TRBJ1-1 and V is TRBV9; D is undetermined. V was shortened by 3 bases and J by 3 bases, with 9 bases between the two germline ends. Germline CDR1 reads SGDLS; CDR2 reads YYNGEE. The CDR3 totals 13 residues. The CDR3 DNA reads as TGTGCCAGCAGCGCCCCCGGGGACACTGAAGCTTTCTTT. This codes for CASSAPGDTEAFF. The full variable domain, completed using reference TRBV9 and TRBJ1-1, is DSGVTQTPKHLITATGQRVTLRCSPRSGDLSVYWYQQSLDQGLQFLIQYYNGEERAKGNILERFSAQQFPDLHSELNLSSLELGDSALYFCASSAPGDTEAFFGQGTRLTVV.

This sequence joins TRBV5-4 and TRBJ2-6, with D tentatively TRBD2 (6 bases). Germline CDR1 is SGHNT and CDR2 is YYREEE (reference sequence). The CDR3 sequence is 16 residues long. The ends were cut back, 0 bases at V and 4 bases at J, with 11 bases in the middle. Written as DNA, the CDR3 is TGTGCCAGCAGCTTGGTGAGGGGAGGCGGGGCCAACGTCCTGACTTTC. Residues: CASSLVRGGGANVLTF.

The chain joins TRBV11-3 to TRBJ2-1, with TRBD1 matching over 7 bases. J was trimmed by 6 bases and V by 5 bases; bases with no gene match: 16. From germline, CDR1 is SGHNT and CDR2 YENEEA. The CDR3 covers 17 residues. Here the CDR3 DNA reads TGTGCCAGCAGCCCGGGTCCCGACAGGGAATTTGGCAATGAGCAGTTCTTC. Protein product: CASSPGPDREFGNEQFF.

The chain employs TRBV10-2 and TRBJ2-1; a weak D match, TRBD2 (6 bases). CDR3 length equals 18 residues. Looked up from germline, CDR1 is WSHSY and CDR2 is SAAADI. Between the trimmed V and J ends, which lost 2 bases and 6 bases, there was a span of 23 bases. The CDR3 loop is CASSELRSGAHFLNEQFF. As DNA, the CDR3 is TGCGCCAGCAGTGAGCTGCGTAGCGGAGCCCATTTTCTCAATGAGCAGTTCTTC.

This CDR3 reads CATSDLRSGEWGYTF. CDR3 nucleotide sequence: TGTGCCACCAGTGATTTAAGATCTGGGGAGTGGGGCTACACCTTC. The chain combines TRBV24-1 with TRBJ1-2; D not certain. Per germline, CDR1 KGHDR and CDR2 SFDVKD. This CDR3 is built from 15 residues. Trimming cost V 1 base and J 8 bases, with 16 bases left between them.

The rearrangement links TRBV11-3 to TRBJ1-4; tentative D call: TRBD1 (5 bases). The CDR3 loop spans 15 amino acids. Trimming stripped 5 bases from V and 5 bases from J, with 15 bases between. CDR1 and CDR2 from the germline V gene are SGHNT and YENEEA. DNA for the CDR3: TGTGCCAGCAGCACAAAAACGGGGGTGAATGAAAAACTGTTTTTT. Its translation: CASSTKTGVNEKLFF.

This rearrangement joins TRBV9 to TRBJ2-1; 10 bases are shared with TRBD2. V shed 3 bases and J 5 bases; nucleotides not matched to a gene: 5. CDR3 length: 15 residues. Germline V CDR1 and CDR2: SGDLS, YYNGEE. In nucleotides, the CDR3 is TGTGCCAGCAGCGGACTAGCGGGCGCGGACAATGAGCAGTTCTTC. Its protein is CASSGLAGADNEQFF.

The CDR3 region is CASSPDRGADTEAFF. The CDR3 bases are TGTGCCAGCTCACCAGACAGGGGGGCCGACACTGAAGCTTTCTTT. The chain is built from TRBV18 and TRBJ1-1; 9 bases align to TRBD1. Losses at the gene ends were 2 bases for V and 3 bases for J; bases not matched to a gene: 4. Germline V gives CDR1 KGHSH, CDR2 LQKENI. The CDR3 is 15 amino acids. Combining the CDR3 with reference TRBV18 and TRBJ1-1 gives the whole variable domain NAGVMQNPRHLVRRRGQEARLRCSPMKGHSHVYWYRQLPEEGLKFMVYLQKENIIDESGMPKERFSAEFPKEGPSILRIQQVVRGDSAAYFCASSPDRGADTEAFFGQGTRLTVV.

This chain uses TRBV29-1 with TRBJ1-1; no definite D call. The CDR3 runs to 13 residues. The germline V gene has CDR1 SQVTM and CDR2 ANQGSEA. Trimming shortened V by 4 bases and J by 4 bases, and 13 bases separated the two germline ends. CDR3 in amino acids: CSVVPGMSTEAFF. DNA for the CDR3: TGCAGCGTTGTGCCGGGAATGAGCACTGAAGCTTTCTTT.

This chain links TRBV7-3 with TRBJ2-1, with 8 nucleotides matching TRBD2. This CDR3 contains 14 residues. The V gene's germline CDR1 is SGHTA and CDR2 FQGTGA. V lost 5 bases and J lost 9; bases outside the gene matches: 9. DNA of the CDR3: TGTGCCAGCAGCCCAGGACTAGCTTCGAGTGAGCAGTTCTTC. It codes for CASSPGLASSEQFF.

This chain connects TRBV18 to TRBJ2-7, with TRBD1 matching over 7 bases. V trimming: 4 bases; J trimming: 7 bases; junction bases outside the gene matches: 4. The CDR3 runs 12 residues. Germline CDR1 reads KGHSH; CDR2 reads LQKENI. The CDR3 DNA is TGTGCCAGCTCACGAACAGGGGTTGAGCAGTACTTC. This translates into CASSRTGVEQYF.

V is TRBV7-9 and J is TRBJ2-1; TRBD2 matches at 9 bases. CDR1 and CDR2 (germline): SEHNR, FQNEAQ (reference sequence). This CDR3 comprises 15 residues. Trimming took 3 bases from V and 7 from J; bases not matched to a gene: 7. The chain's CDR3 is CASSFIAGVGNEQFF. For the CDR3, the DNA is TGTGCCAGCAGCTTTATAGCGGGAGTCGGGAATGAGCAGTTCTTC.

This chain links TRBV25-1 with TRBJ2-3, with TRBD2 matching 7 bases. From germline, CDR1 is MGHDK and CDR2 SYGVNS. The CDR3 length is 16 residues. J lost 1 base, V lost 3 bases, and 7 bases had no gene match. CDR3 loop: CASSDPGRGGTDTQYF. CDR3 sequence (DNA): TGTGCCAGCAGTGATCCGGGACGGGGGGGCACAGATACGCAGTATTTT.

The gene calls are TRBV3-1 (or the pseudogene TRBV3-2) and TRBJ2-2, with D tentatively TRBD1 (5 bases). Trimming took 6 bases from V and 6 from J, leaving 11 bases between them. The CDR3 is 13 amino acids. Germline V CDR1 and CDR2: LGHDT, YNNKEL (reference sequence). The CDR3 sequence: CASRLRGPGELFF. In DNA, the CDR3 is TGTGCCAGCAGGCTAAGGGGTCCCGGGGAGCTGTTTTTT.

The rearrangement links TRBV7-8 to TRBJ1-6, with D maybe TRBD1 (6 bases). The CDR3 runs to 15 residues. The germline CDR1 and CDR2 sequences are SGHVS and FQNEAQ. The V end lost 1 base, the J end lost 10 bases, and 14 bases lay between the germline ends. DNA of the CDR3: TGTGCCAGCAGCTTAGACACAGGGACGAGGTCACCCCTCCACTTT. Residues: CASSLDTGTRSPLHF.

This clone was seen once. The chain links TRBV29-1 to TRBJ2-2; no clear D. Germline lookup yields CDR1 SQVTM and CDR2 ANQGSEA. This CDR3 region has 11 residues. V dropped 4 bases and J dropped 8 bases, with 8 bases sitting between them. CDR3 coding DNA: TGCAGCGTTGTAGTTGGTGGGGAGCTGTTTTTT. This sequence encodes CSVVVGGELFF.

The chain links TRBV10-3 to TRBJ2-1, with 10 bases identical to TRBD1. The length of the CDR3 is 16 residues. CDR1 and CDR2 from the germline V gene are ENHRY and SYGVKD. V dropped 0 bases and J dropped 5; count of bases not matched to a gene: 4. Here the CDR3 reads CAISESGGTGDNEQFF. The CDR3, as DNA: TGTGCCATCAGTGAGTCGGGGGGGACAGGGGACAATGAGCAGTTCTTC.

This CDR3 is CASSYGLAGGTGELFF. As DNA, the CDR3 is TGCGCCAGCAGCTATGGACTAGCGGGAGGAACCGGGGAGCTGTTTTTT. This chain joins TRBV5-1 and TRBJ2-2; 14 bases align to TRBD2. This CDR3 has 16 residues. V gave up 3 bases and J gave up 5 bases; unmatched junction bases: 3. Germline CDR1 SGHRS, CDR2 YFSETQ.

The chain employs TRBV5-1 and TRBJ2-3, with a possible D match to TRBD1 (6 bases). Between the trimmed V and J ends, which lost 1 base and 2 bases, there was a span of 14 bases. Germline V gives CDR1 SGHRS, CDR2 YFSETQ. This CDR3 is 16 amino acids long. CDR3 in DNA: TGCGCCAGCAGCTTGCTTCCTAGGGGGTCCACAGATACGCAGTATTTT. Protein: CASSLLPRGSTDTQYF. Looking up the rest from reference TRBV5-1 and TRBJ2-3 gives the full variable domain: KAGVTQTPRYLIKTRGQQVTLSCSPISGHRSVSWYQQTPGQGLQFLFEYFSETQRNKGNFPGRFSGRQFSNSRSEMNVSTLELGDSALYLCASSLLPRGSTDTQYFGPGTRLTVL.

V is TRBV7-2 and J is TRBJ2-1, with TRBD1 matching over 7 bases. CDR1 SGHTA and CDR2 FQGNSA come from the germline V gene. The CDR3 is 14 amino acids. Losses at the gene ends were 1 base for V and 9 bases for J; bases not matched to a gene: 6. The CDR3 DNA reads as TGTGCCAGCAGCTTAGTGAGAGGGGGCGTTGAGCAGTTCTTC. It is translated as CASSLVRGGVEQFF.

The V and J genes are TRBV3-1 (or the pseudogene TRBV3-2) and TRBJ1-1; no reliable D call. The germline V gene has CDR1 LGHDT and CDR2 YNNKEL (reference sequence). Trimming cost V 5 bases and J 3 bases, with 16 bases left between them. This CDR3 region has 15 residues. CDR3 sequence reads: CASSNSPEGYTEAFF. The CDR3 coding sequence is TGTGCCAGCAGCAACTCGCCGGAGGGATACACTGAAGCTTTCTTT.